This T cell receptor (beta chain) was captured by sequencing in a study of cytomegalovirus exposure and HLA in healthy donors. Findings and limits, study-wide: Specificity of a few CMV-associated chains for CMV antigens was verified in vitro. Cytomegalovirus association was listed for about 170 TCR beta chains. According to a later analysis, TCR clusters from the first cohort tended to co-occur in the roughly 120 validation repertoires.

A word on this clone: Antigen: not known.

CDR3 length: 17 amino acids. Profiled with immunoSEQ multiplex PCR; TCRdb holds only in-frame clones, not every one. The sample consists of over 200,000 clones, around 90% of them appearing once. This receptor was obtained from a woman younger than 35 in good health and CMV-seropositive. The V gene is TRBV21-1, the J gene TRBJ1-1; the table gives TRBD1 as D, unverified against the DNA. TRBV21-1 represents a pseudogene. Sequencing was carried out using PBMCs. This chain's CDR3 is CASSKAPGDSKSTEAFF. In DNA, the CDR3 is TGTGCCAGCAGCAAAGCGCCAGGGGATTCGAAGTCCACTGAAGCTTTCTTT.